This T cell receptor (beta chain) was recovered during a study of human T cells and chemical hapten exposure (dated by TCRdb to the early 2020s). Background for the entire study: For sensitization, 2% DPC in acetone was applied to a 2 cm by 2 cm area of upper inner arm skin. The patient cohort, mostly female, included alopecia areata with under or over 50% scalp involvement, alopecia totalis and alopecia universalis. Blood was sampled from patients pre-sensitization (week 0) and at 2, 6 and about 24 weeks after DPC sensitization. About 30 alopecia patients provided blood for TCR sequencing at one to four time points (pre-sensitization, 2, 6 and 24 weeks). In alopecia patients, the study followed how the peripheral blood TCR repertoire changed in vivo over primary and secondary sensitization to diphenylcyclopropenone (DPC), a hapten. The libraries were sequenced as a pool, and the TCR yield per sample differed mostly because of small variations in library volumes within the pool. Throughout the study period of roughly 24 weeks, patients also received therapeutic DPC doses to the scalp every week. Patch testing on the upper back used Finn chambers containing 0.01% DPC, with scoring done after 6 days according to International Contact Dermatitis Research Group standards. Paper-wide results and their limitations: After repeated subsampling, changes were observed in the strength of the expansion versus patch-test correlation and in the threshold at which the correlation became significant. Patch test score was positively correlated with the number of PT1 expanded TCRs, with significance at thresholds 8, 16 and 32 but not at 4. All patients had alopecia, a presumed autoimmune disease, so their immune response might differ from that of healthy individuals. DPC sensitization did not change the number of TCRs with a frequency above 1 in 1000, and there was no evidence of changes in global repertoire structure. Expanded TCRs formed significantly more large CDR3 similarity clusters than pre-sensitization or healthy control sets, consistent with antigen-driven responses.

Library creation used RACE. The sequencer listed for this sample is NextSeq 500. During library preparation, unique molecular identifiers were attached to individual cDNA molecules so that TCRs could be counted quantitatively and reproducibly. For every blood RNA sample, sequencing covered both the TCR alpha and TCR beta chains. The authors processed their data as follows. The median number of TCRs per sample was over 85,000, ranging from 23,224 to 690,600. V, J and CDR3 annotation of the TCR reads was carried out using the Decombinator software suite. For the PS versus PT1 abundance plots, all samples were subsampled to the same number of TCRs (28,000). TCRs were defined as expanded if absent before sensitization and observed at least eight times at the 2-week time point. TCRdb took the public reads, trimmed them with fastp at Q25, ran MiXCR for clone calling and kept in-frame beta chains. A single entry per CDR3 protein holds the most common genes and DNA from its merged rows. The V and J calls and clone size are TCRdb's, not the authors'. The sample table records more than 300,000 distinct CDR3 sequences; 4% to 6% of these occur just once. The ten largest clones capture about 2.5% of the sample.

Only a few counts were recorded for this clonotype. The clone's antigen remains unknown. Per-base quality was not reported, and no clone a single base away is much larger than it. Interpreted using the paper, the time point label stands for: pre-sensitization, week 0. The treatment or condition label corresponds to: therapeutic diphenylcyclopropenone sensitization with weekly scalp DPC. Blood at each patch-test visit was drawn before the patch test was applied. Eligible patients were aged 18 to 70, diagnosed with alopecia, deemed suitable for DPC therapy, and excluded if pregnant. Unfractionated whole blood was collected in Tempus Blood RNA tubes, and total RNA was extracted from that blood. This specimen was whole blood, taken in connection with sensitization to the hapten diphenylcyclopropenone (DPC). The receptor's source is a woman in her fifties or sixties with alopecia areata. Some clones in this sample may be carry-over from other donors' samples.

The DNA sequence is given as TGTGCCAGCAGTGAATACTTGGGGACTAGCGGGGTATGGCAGTTCTTC. Translation gives CASSEYLGTSGVWQFF. The V and J segments used are TRBV2 and TRBJ2-1, and TRBD2 matches 13 of the central bases. V is cut back by 2 bases and J by 12 bases, with 10 bases in the junction unmatched. The germline V gene encodes CDR1 SNHLY and CDR2 FYNNEI. The CDR3 measures 16 amino acids from cysteine to phenylalanine. The kept DNA is CDR3 alone, 48 bases in frame from the first base.